These T cell receptor beta chains were read from a single sample in a study of T-cell memory formation after mild COVID-19. TCRdb redid the calling of the 5' RACE reads with MiXCR, one entry per CDR3 protein. The sample lists a few hundred thousand distinct CDR3 sequences; 16% were seen once. Sequenced material: PBMCs or a T cell subset sorted from them (not recorded which). These receptors were obtained from a man aged 18 to 30 who had mild COVID-19 (a few samples of this study predate the infection). Cell type and time point are not known. Each CDR3 is given with its conserved first and last residue. Each record gives: D gene, V gene, J gene, clone size, CDR3 DNA, CDR3 protein. The D gene is left open where the match is weak. Clone size appears in some rows only: once, few, many, or a class for an expanded clone.

NA	TRBV19	TRBJ1-6	NA	TGTGCCAGTAGTAGGGGCCGTGACGCCTTAGATTCACCCCTCCACTTT	CASSRGRDALDSPLHF
NA	TRBV5-1	TRBJ1-2	NA	TGCGCCAGCAGCCGTCAAAGTCTGGATGGCTACACCTTC	CASSRQSLDGYTF
NA	TRBV12-3/TRBV12-4	TRBJ1-2	few	TGTGCCAGCAGTCCCGGCCGGACAGCTCTTAACTATGGCTACACCTTC	CASSPGRTALNYGYTF
NA	TRBV5-1	TRBJ2-3	few	TGCGCCAGCAGCTTAGAAGGCCCACCAAACACAGATACGCAGTATTTT	CASSLEGPPNTDTQYF
TRBD2	TRBV28	TRBJ2-5	NA	TGTGCCAGCATGGTCGGGGGGGAGACCCAGTACTTC	CASMVGGETQYF
NA	TRBV6-5	TRBJ1-2	few	TGTGCCAGCAGATCCCCGGCCCGTGGGTATGGCTACACCTTC	CASRSPARGYGYTF
NA	TRBV6-5	TRBJ2-7	NA	TGTGCCAGCGGTCCAACCGCACTGTACGTGGTTTCGGAGCAGTACTTC	CASGPTALYVVSEQYF
NA	TRBV24-1	TRBJ1-4	NA	TGTGCCACCAGAGGCCTAAATGAAAAACTGTTTTTT	CATRGLNEKLFF
TRBD2	TRBV20-1	TRBJ2-1	few	TGCAGTGCTAGTGGGGGGCGGGGACTAGCGGGGAGCTCCTACAATGAGCAGTTCTTC	CSASGGRGLAGSSYNEQFF
NA	TRBV4-3	TRBJ2-2	few	TGCGCCAGCAGCCAAGAATTCAGCTACACCGGGGAGCTGTTTTTT	CASSQEFSYTGELFF
NA	TRBV6-5	TRBJ1-5	few	TGTGCCAGCAGCGAAGGTAGAGGGGTGGGCAATCAGCCCCAGCATTTT	CASSEGRGVGNQPQHF
NA	TRBV7-2	TRBJ2-1	NA	TGTGCCAGCAGCTTAAGGAATAAGCAGTTCTTC	CASSLRNKQFF
NA	TRBV7-9	TRBJ2-7	once	TGTGCCAGCAGCTTAAAAGGAGCCTCGTACGAGCAGTACTTC	CASSLKGASYEQYF
NA	TRBV21-1	TRBJ2-3	NA	TGTGCCAGCAGCAGGCGGCGGACTAGTCGTTTTTTCAGCACAGATACGCAGTATTTT	CASSRRRTSRFFSTDTQYF
NA	TRBV4-1	TRBJ2-7	NA	TGCGCCAGCAGCCAAGGCGGGGCCATCTACGAGCAGTACTTC	CASSQGGAIYEQYF
TRBD2	TRBV3-1	TRBJ2-3	many	TGTGCCAGCAGCTTCGTAGCGGGGGGGGGCACAGATACGCAGTATTTT	CASSFVAGGGTDTQYF
NA	TRBV28	TRBJ1-6	NA	TGTGCCAGCAGTCTTTTGAGCTCCTATAATTCACCCCTCCACTTT	CASSLLSSYNSPLHF
NA	TRBV7-2	TRBJ2-7	few	TGTGCCAGCAGCTTAGACAGGGTTAGGTACGAGCAGTACTTC	CASSLDRVRYEQYF
NA	TRBV7-2	TRBJ1-2	many	TGTGCCAGCAGCTTAGACGGGAACTATGGCTACACCTTC	CASSLDGNYGYTF
NA	TRBV7-2	TRBJ2-3	few	TGTGCCAGCAGCTTAAGCCTAGGCCCAGATACGCAGTATTTT	CASSLSLGPDTQYF
NA	TRBV7-2	TRBJ1-4	few	TGTGCCAGCAGCCCTCGAGGACGCCTTGAAAAACTGTTTTTT	CASSPRGRLEKLFF
TRBD1	TRBV4-1	TRBJ2-4	few	TGCGCCAGCAGCCAAGTTGACAGGGGTAAAAACATTCAGTACTTC	CASSQVDRGKNIQYF
NA	TRBV7-2	TRBJ2-1	NA	TGTGCCAGCAGCTCCTATAACCCTGAGCAGTTCTTC	CASSSYNPEQFF
TRBD2	TRBV5-1	TRBJ2-2	NA	TGCGCCAGCAGCTTGGACGGGGGGGTCCTTGGGACCGGGGAGCTGTTTTTT	CASSLDGGVLGTGELFF